This entry is about one T cell receptor (beta chain). These data come from a study of blood T cell repertoires in COVID-19. Whole-study context: Sample material is recorded as cDNA or gDNA derived from T cells, B-cell-depleted T cells, or PBMCs.

The repertoire was sequenced with immunoSEQ multiplex PCR; TCRdb's copy has only in-frame clones and lacks some. Altogether roughly 100,000 clones are present, about 80% being singletons, with the ten largest covering about 3.6%. The clonotype originates from a woman older than 75 with active or convalescent COVID-19. The sample taken for sequencing was peripheral blood.

In DNA form, the CDR3 reads TGTGCCAGCAGTCCGGACAGGGGGAATCAGCCCCAGCATTTT. Protein product: CASSPDRGNQPQHF. This chain links TRBV5-6 with TRBJ1-5, with TRBD1 matching 10 bases. CDR1 is SGHDT, CDR2 YYEEEE, per germline. Unmatched junction bases numbered 3, after V lost 5 bases and J lost 4 bases. This CDR3 is 14 amino acids long.